The entry that follows covers one TCR beta chain sequence. This record belongs to a study of shared clonotypes between healthy human individuals. Sorted subsets were amplified in replicate PCRs using 200 ng DNA, about 30,000 T cell genomes. The table came from immunoSEQ multiplex PCR; TCRdb's copy has only in-frame clones and leaves some out. The sample has about 2 million clones; 95% are singletons. The sample consisted of naive CD4+ T cells sorted from blood. The subset is: CD45RA+ positively selected. The clonotype originates from a man between 18 and 35 years old in good health.

The CDR3 DNA reads TGTGCCAGCAGCGTGACTGGGGGCGCCTACGAGCAGTACTTC. Residues: CASSVTGGAYEQYF. This chain links TRBV7-8 with TRBJ2-7; tentatively, D is TRBD1 (6 bases). V lost 5 bases, J lost 2 bases, and 13 bases lay in between. CDR3 length: 14 amino acids. Germline loops: CDR1 SGHVS, CDR2 FQNEAQ. Full variable domain (outside the CDR3, taken from reference TRBV7-8 and TRBJ2-7): GAGVSQSPRYKVAKRGQDVALRCDPISGHVSLFWYQQALGQGPEFLTYFQNEAQLDKSGLPSDRFFAERPEGSVSTLKIQRTQQEDSAVYLCASSVTGGAYEQYFGPGTRLTVT.